What follows describes a single T cell receptor (beta chain). The entry originates in a study of blood T cell repertoires in COVID-19. Repertoires were generated with immunoSEQ multiplex PCR, while TCRdb's copy carries only in-frame clones and drops some. The data contain 60,000 to 80,000 clones, 85% to 90% of them singletons. Germline CDR1 is KGHDR and CDR2 is SFDVKD. V was shortened by 4 bases and J by 4 bases, with 13 bases between the two germline ends. The CDR3 totals 15 residues. The sample was peripheral blood. The TCR sequence derives from a man aged 55 to 69 with acute or convalescent COVID-19. The gene calls are TRBV24-1 and TRBJ1-5; tentatively, D is TRBD1 (6 bases). The CDR3 spells CATSDGGRGNQPQHF. CDR3 coding DNA: TGTGCCACCAGTGACGGGGGGCGCGGGAATCAGCCCCAGCATTTT.